Detailed here is one T cell receptor beta chain. This record comes from a study of patients and donors after allogeneic stem cell transplantation. From the RT-PCR reads, TCRdb called clonotypes with MiXCR, one entry per CDR3 protein. Here the sample spans some 960,000 distinct CDR3 sequences, roughly 18% being singletons. CDR1 LGHNA and CDR2 YSLEER come from the germline V gene. Trimming cost V 0 bases and J 8 bases, with 16 bases left between them. The CDR3 sequence is 16 residues long. The rearrangement links TRBV4-3 to TRBJ1-4; D ambiguous. The clonotype originates from a human donor who was either an allogeneic HSCT recipient or a stem cell or donor lymphocyte infusion donor (not recorded which). It is not recorded whose cells these are; they may come from a transplant donor. Material: blood, either unsorted or a sorted T cell fraction (not recorded which). As DNA, the CDR3 is TGCGCCAGCAGCCAAGAAGGACGGGGAGAGTGGGAAAAACTGTTTTTT. Its protein product is CASSQEGRGEWEKLFF.